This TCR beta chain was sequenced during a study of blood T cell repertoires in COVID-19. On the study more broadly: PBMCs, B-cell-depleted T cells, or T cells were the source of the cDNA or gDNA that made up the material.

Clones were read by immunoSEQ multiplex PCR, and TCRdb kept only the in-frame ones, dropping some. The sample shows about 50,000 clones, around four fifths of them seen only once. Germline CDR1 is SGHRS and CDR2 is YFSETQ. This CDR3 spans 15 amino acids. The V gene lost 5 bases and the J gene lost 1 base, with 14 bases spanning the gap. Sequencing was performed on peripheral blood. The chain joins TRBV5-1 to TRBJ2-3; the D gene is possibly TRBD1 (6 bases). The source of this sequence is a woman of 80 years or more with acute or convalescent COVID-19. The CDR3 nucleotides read TGCGCCAGCAGAAGACAGGACGAAGGCACAGATACGCAGTATTTT. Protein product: CASRRQDEGTDTQYF.